This entry lists 27 T cell receptor beta chains sequenced from one sample in a study of cytomegalovirus exposure and HLA in healthy donors. PCR involved 60 Vbeta and 13 Jbeta primers. Here immunoSEQ multiplex PCR was the method, and the copy in TCRdb shows in-frame clones only, minus some. This sample has fewer than 100,000 clones, with roughly 79% found just once. Material for sequencing was PBMCs. These receptor sequences come from a woman aged 40 to 49 in good health and CMV-seronegative.

The chain combines TRBV19 with TRBJ1-4; tentative D call: TRBD1 (5 bases). The length of the CDR3 is 15 residues. In germline, CDR1 is LNHDA, CDR2 SQIVND (reference sequence). Trimming took 6 bases from V and 6 from J, leaving 17 bases between them. DNA of the CDR3: TGTGCCAGTAGCGACCCGGGAGGGGCGCATGAAAAACTGTTTTTT. Its translation is CASSDPGGAHEKLFF. The full variable domain, rest sourced from reference TRBV19 and TRBJ1-4, is DGGITQSPKYLFRKEGQNVTLSCEQNLNHDAMYWYRQDPGQGLRLIYYSQIVNDFQKGDIAEGYSVSREKKESFPLTVTSAQKNPTAFYLCASSDPGGAHEKLFFGSGTQLSVL.

This clone has just a few counts. The rearrangement uses TRBV6-5 and TRBJ1-1; weak D call: TRBD1 (6 bases). Trimming shortened V by 5 bases and J by 8 bases, and 15 bases separated the two germline ends. CDR1 is MNHEY and CDR2 is SVGAGI in the germline V gene. This CDR3 is 13 amino acids long. For the CDR3, the DNA is TGTGCCAGCAGTACCGGACAGAGAAAGGAAGCTTTCTTT. Protein product: CASSTGQRKEAFF.

This chain joins TRBV6-1 and TRBJ2-5; D is perhaps TRBD1 (6 bases). V lost 0 bases, J lost 3 bases, and 8 bases lay in between. The CDR3 has 14 amino acids. Germline CDR1 is MNHNS and CDR2 is SASEGT. The CDR3 protein is CASSEAGQKETQYF. In nucleotides, the CDR3 is TGTGCCAGCAGTGAAGCCGGACAGAAAGAGACCCAGTACTTC.

The rearrangement uses TRBV30 and TRBJ2-4, with 7 bases matching TRBD1. The germline gives CDR1 GTSNPN, CDR2 SVGIG (reference sequence). J lost 0 bases, V lost 6 bases, and 5 bases had no gene match. This CDR3 spans 14 amino acids. The CDR3 DNA sequence: TGTGCCTGCGGGGACAGAATAGCCAAAAACATTCAGTACTTC. Its protein is CACGDRIAKNIQYF. The whole variable domain, filled in from reference TRBV30 and TRBJ2-4, reads SQTIHQWPATLVQPVGSPLSLECTVEGTSNPNLYWYRQAAGRGLQLLFYSVGIGQISSEVPQNLSASRPQDRQFILSSKKLLLSDSGFYLCACGDRIAKNIQYFGAGTRLSVL.

The chain has TRBV7-2 and TRBJ1-2; D is unclear. The germline CDR1 and CDR2 sequences are SGHTA and FQGNSA. This CDR3 is 13 amino acids long. Trimming removed 3 bases from V and 1 base from J, with 6 bases in between. This chain's CDR3 is CASSLRVNYGYTF. The CDR3 bases are TGTGCCAGCAGCTTGAGGGTTAACTATGGCTACACCTTC.

The sample holds a few counts of this clone. The chain links TRBV5-1 to TRBJ1-4, with no clear D. Per the germline V gene, CDR1 is SGHRS and CDR2 is YFSETQ. The CDR3 is 13 amino acids. The V end was cut by 5 bases, the J end by 5 bases, with 10 bases between. The CDR3 DNA sequence: TGCGCCAGCAGAGTTTCGGGAAATGAAAAACTGTTTTTT. Translation: CASRVSGNEKLFF.

The chain combines TRBV6-5 with TRBJ2-1; 8 nucleotides line up with TRBD2. Germline V CDR1 and CDR2: MNHEY, SVGAGI. The ends lost 5 bases at V and 6 bases at J; junction bases unmatched: 6. The CDR3 covers 14 residues. The CDR3 sequence: CASSNTGTSNEQFF. Here the CDR3 DNA reads TGTGCCAGCAGTAACACCGGGACTAGCAATGAGCAGTTCTTC.

The V call is TRBV4-1, the J call TRBJ1-2; TRBD1 aligns across 7 bases. This CDR3 region has 13 residues. The trim removed 0 bases at V and 7 bases at J, leaving 2 bases unmatched. Looked up from germline, CDR1 is MGHRA and CDR2 is YSYEKL. The CDR3 DNA reads TGCGCCAGCAGCCAAGACAGGGGGACTGGCTACACCTTC. It encodes CASSQDRGTGYTF.

The chain employs TRBV19 and TRBJ1-2, with a tentative D call TRBD1 (5 bases). CDR1 is LNHDA, CDR2 SQIVND, per germline (reference sequence). Trimming pared 0 bases from V and 4 bases from J, leaving 12 bases between. CDR3 size: 15 residues. CDR3 sequence (DNA): TGTGCCAGTAGTATAGAAACAGGAGCCCGCTATGGCTACACCTTC. It translates to CASSIETGARYGYTF.

The chain combines TRBV4-3 with TRBJ2-7, with 7 bases lining up with TRBD2. The V gene end was trimmed by 4 bases and the J gene end by 2 bases; junction bases not matched to a gene: 5. The CDR3 contains 14 residues. In germline, CDR1 is LGHNA, CDR2 YSLEER. The CDR3 region is CASSPFAGAYEQYF. The CDR3 DNA follows: TGCGCCAGCAGCCCCTTTGCGGGGGCCTACGAGCAGTACTTC.

The V and J genes are TRBV19 and TRBJ1-2, with TRBD1 as a possible D gene (6 bases). CDR3 length: 12 amino acids. The germline V gene has CDR1 LNHDA and CDR2 SQIVND (reference sequence). Trimming took 6 bases from V and 4 from J, leaving 9 bases between them. In nucleotides, the CDR3 is TGTGCCAGTAGCAGGGGAACCTATGGCTACACCTTC. It specifies CASSRGTYGYTF.

V gene TRBV5-1 combines with J gene TRBJ1-3; 7 positions agree with TRBD1. This CDR3 comprises 12 residues. Unmatched junction bases numbered 4, after V lost 7 bases and J lost 6 bases. Germline V gene data show CDR1 as SGHRS and CDR2 as YFSETQ. The CDR3 DNA reads TGCGCCAGCGGTGGGACAGAAAACACCATATATTTT. Translating gives CASGGTENTIYF.

The chain uses TRBV9 and TRBJ1-2, with a possible D match to TRBD1 (5 bases). The CDR3 length is 16 residues. Between the trimmed V and J ends, which lost 4 bases and 6 bases, there was a span of 22 bases. Per germline, CDR1 SGDLS and CDR2 YYNGEE. The CDR3, as DNA: TGTGCCAGCAGCACGTGGGACTCCAACCTAGGCGATGGCTACACCTTC. Its protein is CASSTWDSNLGDGYTF.

The rearrangement links TRBV6-4 to TRBJ2-3; TRBD2 matches at 7 bases. Germline-derived CDR1 and CDR2 are MRHNA and SNTAGT. V shed 6 bases, J shed 0 bases, and the junction held 6 bases outside the gene matches. The CDR3 covers 15 residues. The CDR3 is CASSLAVASTDTQYF. The CDR3 bases are TGTGCCAGCAGCCTAGCGGTTGCTAGCACAGATACGCAGTATTTT.

The CDR3: CASSMDSEQFF. In DNA form, the CDR3 reads TGTGCCAGCAGCATGGACAGCGAGCAGTTCTTC. This rearrangement joins TRBV7-2 to TRBJ2-1; a possible D gene is TRBD1 (6 bases). This CDR3 comprises 11 residues. The germline V gene encodes CDR1 SGHTA and CDR2 FQGNSA. V was clipped by 5 bases and J by 10 bases, with 9 bases between them.

The chain couples TRBV5-4 to TRBJ2-3, with 11 positions matching TRBD2. V shed 4 bases and J 0 bases; nucleotides not matched to a gene: 10. This CDR3 is built from 18 residues. Germline V CDR1 and CDR2: SGHNT, YYREEE (reference sequence). CDR3 coding DNA: TGTGCCAGCAGCCTCCTAGCTAGCGGGGGGACTAGCACAGATACGCAGTATTTT. This codes for CASSLLASGGTSTDTQYF.

This sequence joins TRBV12-1 and TRBJ2-5; the D call TRBD2 from the table was never checked on the DNA. TRBV12-1 is assigned pseudogene status. CDR3 length: 13 residues. The CDR3 sequence is CANVHRDQETQYF. The CDR3 DNA reads TGTGCCAACGTACACCGGGACCAAGAGACCCAGTACTTC.

A note on this clone: Other DNA sequences in this sample translate to the same CDR3. The rearrangement joins TRBV29-1 to TRBJ2-5; possible D gene TRBD1, 5 bases. Germline V CDR1 and CDR2: SQVTM, ANQGSEA. With 7 bases removed from V and 5 bases from J, the gap between germline ends came to 29 bases. CDR3 size: 17 residues. CDR3 nucleotide sequence: TGCAGCGCCACCCTAGTTGGGCAGGGTACAAGAAGGGAGACCCAGTACTTC. It is translated as CSATLVGQGTRRETQYF.

This clone was seen only a few times. J is TRBJ1-1 and V is TRBV5-4; perhaps TRBD1 as D (5 bases). The V end was cut by 3 bases, the J end by 1 base, with 7 bases between. This CDR3 spans 13 amino acids. CDR1 is SGHNT, CDR2 YYREEE, per germline (reference sequence). The CDR3 loop is CASSYGQNTEAFF. The CDR3 DNA reads as TGTGCCAGCAGCTACGGACAGAACACTGAAGCTTTCTTT.

V and J are TRBV6-6 and TRBJ1-5; TRBD1 is a possible D gene (6 bases). The CDR3 is 13 amino acids. Germline loops: CDR1 MNHNY, CDR2 SVGAGI (reference sequence). Trimming cost V 7 bases and J 6 bases, with 13 bases left between them. The CDR3 sequence: CASTLGGRQPQHF. The CDR3 bases are TGTGCCAGCACCTTAGGGGGTCGTCAGCCCCAGCATTTT.

The V call is TRBV27, the J call TRBJ2-7; perhaps TRBD2 as D (6 bases). This CDR3 contains 15 residues. V lost 3 bases to trimming and J lost 5 bases, with 17 bases between them. The germline V gene encodes CDR1 MNHEY and CDR2 SMNVEV (reference sequence). Here the CDR3 reads CASSLQGGTVHEQYF. For the CDR3, the DNA is TGTGCCAGCAGTTTGCAAGGAGGGACGGTCCACGAGCAGTACTTC.

The rearrangement uses TRBV6-5 and TRBJ2-5; D gene ambiguous. The DNA end is a closer match to TRBJ2-7, so the J assignment may be wrong. This CDR3 is 15 amino acids long. Germline V gene data show CDR1 as MNHEY and CDR2 as SVGAGI. The CDR3 reads CASSYSRDRYYEQYF. CDR3 coding DNA: TGTGCCAGCAGTTACTCGAGAGACCGCTACTACGAGCAGTACTTC.

This clone appeared a single time. The V and J genes are TRBV9 and TRBJ2-7; D might be TRBD1 (6 bases). Germline assignment: CDR1 SGDLS and CDR2 YYNGEE. Trimming took off 0 bases at V and 1 base at J, with 8 bases between the two ends. The CDR3 runs 14 residues. CDR3 DNA: TGTGCCAGCAGCGTAGCCCAGGGGTCCTACGAGCAGTACTTC. The encoded protein is CASSVAQGSYEQYF.

The V and J genes are TRBV18 and TRBJ1-1; D call uncertain. The CDR3 runs to 13 residues. In germline, CDR1 is KGHSH, CDR2 LQKENI. V lost 1 base and J lost 7, with 10 bases in between. The DNA for the CDR3 is TGTGCCAGCTCACCACAAGTAGGCGGTGAAGCTTTCTTT. This gives the protein CASSPQVGGEAFF.

The CDR3 DNA sequence: TGTGCCAGCAGTTCCAGCGACAGGAACTATGGCTACACCTTC. Residues: CASSSSDRNYGYTF. The V call is TRBV28, the J call TRBJ1-2; a possible D gene is TRBD1 (6 bases). Trimming left V 4 bases short and J 2 bases short, with 11 bases between. The CDR3 is 14 residues long. CDR1 MDHEN and CDR2 SYDVKM come from the germline V gene.

J is TRBJ2-7 and V is TRBV2, with 13 nucleotides matching TRBD2. CDR3 length: 16 residues. Germline trimming cut 4 bases from V and 3 bases from J; bases unmatched to any gene: 6. Looked up from germline, CDR1 is SNHLY and CDR2 is FYNNEI. The CDR3: CASSGGLAGALYEQYF. CDR3 bases: TGTGCCAGCAGTGGAGGACTAGCGGGGGCCCTCTACGAGCAGTACTTC.

J is TRBJ1-6 and V is TRBV5-1, with TRBD1 matching 12 bases. V lost 5 bases, J lost 9 bases, and 12 bases stayed unmatched. This CDR3 contains 17 residues. Germline assignment: CDR1 SGHRS and CDR2 YFSETQ. CDR3 bases: TGCGCCAGCAGTTCTTCCCTCGGGACAGGGGGCTTTTCACCCCTCCACTTT. Its translation: CASSSSLGTGGFSPLHF.